This passage covers 21 T cell receptor beta chains from one sample sequenced in a study of T cells in Graves' hyperthyroidism and ophthalmopathy. TCR beta CDR3 region amplification was performed from RNA transcripts. Researchers ran a first-round RT-PCR on the TCR CDR3 using the HTBI primer set. TCRdb re-called the multiplex PCR reads with MiXCR, one entry per CDR3 protein. The sample has roughly 350,000 distinct CDR3 sequences, approximately 15% seen once. Source material: blood. These receptor sequences come from a woman in her thirties with Graves' hyperthyroidism.

This clonotype appeared many times. This rearrangement joins TRBV7-2 to TRBJ2-2; the D gene is possibly TRBD1 (6 bases). CDR1 is SGHTA and CDR2 is FQGNSA in the germline V gene. The germline V and J ends were trimmed by 5 bases and 5 bases, with 12 bases remaining between them. The CDR3 runs to 14 residues. The CDR3 protein is CASSKDRRTGELFF. CDR3 nucleotide sequence: TGTGCCAGCAGCAAGGACAGAAGGACCGGGGAGCTGTTTTTT. The complete variable domain, with remaining parts taken from reference TRBV7-2 and TRBJ2-2, reads GAGVSQSPSNKVTEKGKDVELRCDPISGHTALYWYRQSLGQGLEFLIYFQGNSAPDKSGLPSDRFSAERTGGSVSTLTIQRTQQEDSAVYLCASSKDRRTGELFFGEGSRLTVL.

There are many counts of this clonotype. The rearrangement links TRBV6-5 to TRBJ2-7; 7 bases match TRBD1. The CDR3 consists of 17 residues. Germline trimming cut 3 bases from V and 0 bases from J; bases unmatched to any gene: 11. Germline V gene data show CDR1 as MNHEY and CDR2 as SVGAGI. Here the CDR3 reads CASSYQRPGQSSYEQYF. The CDR3 DNA reads TGTGCCAGCAGTTATCAGCGTCCGGGACAGAGCTCCTACGAGCAGTACTTC.

This clonotype came up many times. This chain links TRBV24-1 with TRBJ2-5; a weak D match, TRBD1 (5 bases). Trimming removed 4 bases at V and 4 bases at J, with 15 bases between. CDR1 and CDR2 (germline): KGHDR, SFDVKD. This CDR3 has 15 amino acids. CDR3 residues: CATSDLGVMGETQYF. DNA for the CDR3: TGTGCCACCAGTGACCTAGGGGTGATGGGAGAGACCCAGTACTTC.

The chain uses TRBV20-1 and TRBJ2-1; perhaps TRBD2 as D (6 bases). Looked up from germline, CDR1 is DFQATT and CDR2 is SNEGSKA (reference sequence). V was trimmed by 4 bases and J by 8 bases, leaving 27 bases between them. CDR3 length equals 17 residues. In DNA form, the CDR3 reads TGCAGTGCTAATCAACTAGCCTCCCGTGAAGGGAAGGATGAGCAGTTCTTC. It translates to CSANQLASREGKDEQFF.

V is TRBV28 and J is TRBJ2-1; D possibly uses TRBD1 or TRBD2 (5 bases each). Germline CDR1 reads MDHEN; CDR2 reads SYDVKM. The V and J ends lost 5 bases and 8 bases respectively, with 16 bases between them. The CDR3 is 14 residues long. The CDR3 sequence is CASSLPSRGDEQFF. In DNA form, the CDR3 reads TGTGCCAGCAGTCTCCCGTCCCGGGGCGATGAGCAGTTCTTC.

The chain combines TRBV29-1 with TRBJ2-3, with a possible D match to TRBD2 (5 bases). Germline-derived CDR1 and CDR2 are SQVTM and ANQGSEA. The germline V and J ends were trimmed by 3 bases and 6 bases, with 10 bases remaining between them. The CDR3 sequence is 12 residues long. CDR3 residues: CSVEIRRDTQYF. CDR3 bases: TGCAGCGTTGAGATCAGGAGGGATACGCAGTATTTT.

In this sample, this clonotype turned up a few times. This chain connects TRBV18 to TRBJ2-1, with unresolved D. CDR1 is KGHSH and CDR2 is LQKENI in the germline V gene. CDR3 size: 15 residues. Trimming cost V 2 bases and J 0 bases, with 8 bases left between them. The CDR3 spells CASSPVFSSYNEQFF. Here the CDR3 DNA reads TGTGCCAGCTCACCAGTTTTTAGCTCCTACAATGAGCAGTTCTTC.

This clonotype was found many times. The genes are TRBV27 and TRBJ2-3, with D perhaps matching TRBD1 (6 bases). The V and J ends lost 3 bases and 4 bases respectively, with 8 bases between them. The CDR3 spans 13 residues. The V gene's germline CDR1 is MNHEY and CDR2 SMNVEV (reference sequence). CDR3 in amino acids: CASSLGAPDTQYF. CDR3 sequence (DNA): TGTGCCAGCAGTTTGGGGGCGCCAGATACGCAGTATTTT.

The gene calls are TRBV6-2 or TRBV6-3 and TRBJ2-7; D is uncertain. The germline V gene has CDR1 MNHEY and CDR2 SVGEGT. This CDR3 contains 15 residues. Trimming cost V 0 bases and J 4 bases, with 13 bases left between them. CDR3: CASSYSFQARYEQYF. The CDR3 DNA reads TGTGCCAGCAGTTACTCCTTCCAGGCCAGATACGAGCAGTACTTC.

This clonotype was seen ten or more times. The chain links TRBV15 to TRBJ2-3, with D tentatively TRBD2 (6 bases). The V end lost 9 bases, the J end lost 4 bases, and 8 bases lay between the germline ends. The CDR3 runs to 11 residues. From germline, CDR1 is LNHNV and CDR2 YYDKDF (reference sequence). DNA for the CDR3: TGTGCCACTACGGGGGCAGATACGCAGTATTTT. Translation gives CATTGADTQYF.

This chain uses TRBV30 with TRBJ2-3; D is undetermined. Germline V gene lookup returns CDR1 GTSNPN and CDR2 SVGIG (reference sequence). Trimming took off 0 bases at V and 2 bases at J, with 9 bases between the two ends. The CDR3 runs 14 residues. The CDR3 spells CAWSVGKTTDTQYF. The CDR3 DNA reads as TGTGCCTGGAGTGTAGGAAAGACCACAGATACGCAGTATTTT.

This clonotype was detected only a few times. The V gene is TRBV27, the J gene TRBJ2-3; TRBD1 matches 7 bases. The CDR3 has 13 residues. V lost 7 bases, J lost 4 bases, and 5 bases stayed unmatched. The germline V gene encodes CDR1 MNHEY and CDR2 SMNVEV (reference sequence). The DNA for the CDR3 is TGTGCCAGCAAACGTCAGGGGGCAGATACGCAGTATTTT. It encodes CASKRQGADTQYF.

V is TRBV5-5 and J is TRBJ2-4, with 9 bases identical to TRBD1. The CDR3 spans 15 residues. In germline, CDR1 is SGHKS, CDR2 YYEKEE (reference sequence). The V and J ends lost 4 bases and 9 bases, in that order; junction bases with no gene match: 11. The DNA of the CDR3 is TGTGCCAGCAGCCCAAACGCGGGACAGGGAGGCATTCAGTACTTC. This translates into CASSPNAGQGGIQYF.

The rearrangement uses TRBV7-9 and TRBJ2-1; TRBD1 matches at 7 bases. The CDR3 is 14 residues long. V gave up 5 bases and J gave up 6 bases; unmatched junction bases: 7. Germline lookup yields CDR1 SEHNR and CDR2 FQNEAQ (reference sequence). As DNA, the CDR3 is TGTGCCAGCAGCGCGGACAGGTTCGGCAATGAGCAGTTCTTC. Translated, it gives CASSADRFGNEQFF.

V is TRBV5-4 and J is TRBJ2-1, with 8 nucleotides matching TRBD1. Germline-derived CDR1 and CDR2 are SGHNT and YYREEE (reference sequence). J lost 0 bases, V lost 6 bases, and 11 bases had no gene match. CDR3 length equals 17 residues. CDR3 sequence reads: CASKGQGVSSSYNEQFF. The CDR3 DNA reads as TGTGCCAGCAAAGGACAGGGCGTCTCTTCCTCCTACAATGAGCAGTTCTTC.

This clonotype has more than one count but fewer than ten. This chain connects TRBV3-1 to TRBJ2-3; D is unresolved. With 0 bases removed from V and 5 bases from J, the gap between germline ends came to 12 bases. The CDR3 contains 15 residues. CDR1 and CDR2 (germline): LGHDT, YNNKEL (reference sequence). CDR3 region: CASSQDRPTVDTQYF. For the CDR3, the DNA is TGTGCCAGCAGCCAAGATCGGCCCACCGTAGATACGCAGTATTTT.

This clonotype was detected only once. This chain uses TRBV7-2 with TRBJ2-4, with D possibly being TRBD1 or TRBD2 (6 bases each). The CDR3 is 14 residues long. CDR1 SGHTA and CDR2 FQGNSA come from the germline V gene. Deletions cut 4 bases from V and 5 bases from J, with 12 bases between. CDR3 nucleotides: TGTGCCAGCAGCTCCGGAGGGGGAGAAAACATTCAGTACTTC. This encodes CASSSGGGENIQYF.

This clonotype was recorded at least ten times. The chain joins TRBV20-1 to TRBJ1-2; 9 positions agree with TRBD1. This CDR3 has 14 residues. The V and J ends lost 1 base and 8 bases, in that order; junction bases with no gene match: 8. Germline V CDR1 and CDR2: DFQATT, SNEGSKA (reference sequence). CDR3 DNA: TGCAGTGCTAGAGGGGCCACAGGGGGCAGCGGCTACACCTTC. Protein sequence: CSARGATGGSGYTF.

There are a few counts of this clonotype. This chain joins TRBV18 and TRBJ2-3, with a weak D call TRBD1 (6 bases). Trimming took 2 bases from V and 6 from J, leaving 18 bases between them. CDR3 length equals 16 residues. Germline assignment: CDR1 KGHSH and CDR2 LQKENI. CDR3 sequence (DNA): TGTGCCAGCTCACCAACAGGCCCTGCCAGGGGCGATACGCAGTATTTT. This sequence encodes CASSPTGPARGDTQYF.

This clonotype has at least ten counts. J is TRBJ1-1 and V is TRBV20-1; 12 bases agree with TRBD1. CDR3 length: 13 amino acids. The germline V gene has CDR1 DFQATT and CDR2 SNEGSKA (reference sequence). The trim removed 6 bases at V and 8 bases at J, leaving 7 bases unmatched. CDR3 nucleotide sequence: TGCAGTGCAAGGGGGACAGGGGGCTCAGAAGCTTTCTTT. Its protein is CSARGTGGSEAFF.

This clonotype turned up a few times. The V call is TRBV6-1, the J call TRBJ1-4; D is undetermined. Germline assignment: CDR1 MNHNS and CDR2 SASEGT. V dropped 2 bases and J dropped 15 bases, with 16 bases sitting between them. This CDR3 has 13 residues. The CDR3 DNA reads TGTGCCAGCAGTGAATCGGTCCTGATACGGTTGTTTTTT. Protein: CASSESVLIRLFF.